This T cell receptor beta chain was captured by sequencing in a study of shared clonotypes between healthy human individuals. Overall study findings and caveats: Across a handful of donors, naive CD4 shared approximately 4.5%, naive CD8 around 3.5%, memory CD4 roughly 2.1%, memory CD8 0.35% to 0.5%.

The study ran the assay at deep level. Assay used: immunoSEQ multiplex PCR; TCRdb lists only in-frame clones, some missing. The sample records 1,400,000 or so clones, just under 99% being singletons. With regard to this clone: Its target is unknown.

Sequenced sample: naive CD4+ T cells sorted from blood. As for subset: CD45RA+ positively selected. This clonotype was sampled from a man aged 30-40 years in good health.

The CDR3: CASSRDGSGVRFYTQYF. The CDR3 region has the DNA TGCGCCAGCAGCCGCGACGGGTCGGGGGTTCGCTTTTATACGCAGTATTTT. The chain joins TRBV5-1 to TRBJ2-3; TRBD2 might be the D (6 bases). Germline V lookup: CDR1 SGHRS, CDR2 YFSETQ. The CDR3 sequence is 17 residues long. V shed 4 bases and J shed 7 bases, with 25 bases lying between them.